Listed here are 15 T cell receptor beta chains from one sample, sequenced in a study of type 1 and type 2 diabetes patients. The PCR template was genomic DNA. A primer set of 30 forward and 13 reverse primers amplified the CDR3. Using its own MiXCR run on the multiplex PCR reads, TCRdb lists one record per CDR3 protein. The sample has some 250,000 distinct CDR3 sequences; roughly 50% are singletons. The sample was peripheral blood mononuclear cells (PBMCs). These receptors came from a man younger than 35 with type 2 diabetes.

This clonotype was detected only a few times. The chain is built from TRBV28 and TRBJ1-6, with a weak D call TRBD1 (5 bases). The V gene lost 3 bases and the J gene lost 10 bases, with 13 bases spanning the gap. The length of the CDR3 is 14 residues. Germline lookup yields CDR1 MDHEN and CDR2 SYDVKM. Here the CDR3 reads CASSLRGGASPLHF. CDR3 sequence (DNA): TGTGCCAGCAGTTTGAGGGGAGGAGCCTCACCCCTCCACTTT. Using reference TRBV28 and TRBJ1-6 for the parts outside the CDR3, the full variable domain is DVKVTQSSRYLVKRTGEKVFLECVQDMDHENMFWYRQDPGLGLRLIYFSYDVKMKEKGDIPEGYSVSREKKERFSLILESASTNQTSMYLCASSLRGGASPLHFGNGTRLTVT.

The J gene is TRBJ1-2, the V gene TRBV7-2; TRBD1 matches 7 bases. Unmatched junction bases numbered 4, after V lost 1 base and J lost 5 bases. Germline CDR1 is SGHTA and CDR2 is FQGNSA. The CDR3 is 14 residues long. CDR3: CASSLDRGPYGYTF. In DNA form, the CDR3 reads TGTGCCAGCAGCTTAGACAGGGGCCCTTATGGCTACACCTTC. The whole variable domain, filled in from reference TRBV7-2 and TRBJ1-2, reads GAGVSQSPSNKVTEKGKDVELRCDPISGHTALYWYRQSLGQGLEFLIYFQGNSAPDKSGLPSDRFSAERTGGSVSTLTIQRTQQEDSAVYLCASSLDRGPYGYTFGSGTRLTVV.

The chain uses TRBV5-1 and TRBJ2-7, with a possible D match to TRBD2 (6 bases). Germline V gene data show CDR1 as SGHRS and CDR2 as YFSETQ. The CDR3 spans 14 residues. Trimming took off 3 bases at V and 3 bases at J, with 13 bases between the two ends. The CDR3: CASSSTSQFYEQYF. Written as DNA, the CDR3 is TGCGCCAGCAGCTCAACTAGCCAATTCTACGAGCAGTACTTC.

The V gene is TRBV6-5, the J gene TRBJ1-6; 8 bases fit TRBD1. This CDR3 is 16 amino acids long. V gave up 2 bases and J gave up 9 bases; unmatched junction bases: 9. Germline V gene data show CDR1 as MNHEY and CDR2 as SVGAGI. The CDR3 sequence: CASSYGVQGAGSPLHF. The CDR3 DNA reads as TGTGCCAGCAGTTACGGGGTTCAGGGGGCTGGTTCACCCCTCCACTTT.

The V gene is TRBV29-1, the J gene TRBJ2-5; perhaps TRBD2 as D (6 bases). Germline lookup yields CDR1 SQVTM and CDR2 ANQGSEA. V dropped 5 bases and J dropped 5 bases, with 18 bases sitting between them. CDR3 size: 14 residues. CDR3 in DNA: TGCAGCGTTATGGATCGTAGCGGCGTGGAGACCCAGTACTTC. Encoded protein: CSVMDRSGVETQYF.

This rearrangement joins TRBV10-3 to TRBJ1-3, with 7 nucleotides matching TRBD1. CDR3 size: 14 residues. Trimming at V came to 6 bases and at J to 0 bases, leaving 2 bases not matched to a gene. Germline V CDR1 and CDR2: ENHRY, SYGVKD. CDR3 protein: CAIRGTDSGNTIYF. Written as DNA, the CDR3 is TGTGCCATCAGGGGGACAGACTCTGGAAACACCATATATTTT.

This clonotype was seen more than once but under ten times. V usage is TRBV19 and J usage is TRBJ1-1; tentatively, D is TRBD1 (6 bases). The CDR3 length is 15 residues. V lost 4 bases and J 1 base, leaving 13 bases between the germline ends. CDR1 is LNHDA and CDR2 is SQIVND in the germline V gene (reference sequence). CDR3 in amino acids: CASSTLDSWNTEAFF. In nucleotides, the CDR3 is TGTGCCAGTAGTACCCTGGACAGTTGGAACACTGAAGCTTTCTTT.

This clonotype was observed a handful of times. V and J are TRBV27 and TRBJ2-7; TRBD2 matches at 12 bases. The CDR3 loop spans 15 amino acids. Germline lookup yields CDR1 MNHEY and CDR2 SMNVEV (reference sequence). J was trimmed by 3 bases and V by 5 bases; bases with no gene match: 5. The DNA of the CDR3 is TGTGCCAGCAGTCCTACTAGCGGGAGGTTCTACGAGCAGTACTTC. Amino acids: CASSPTSGRFYEQYF.

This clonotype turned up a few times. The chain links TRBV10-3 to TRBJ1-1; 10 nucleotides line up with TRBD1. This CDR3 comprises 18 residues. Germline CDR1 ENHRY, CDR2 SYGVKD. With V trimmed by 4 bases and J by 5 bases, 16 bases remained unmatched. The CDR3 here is CAISGIRDRGLYGTEAFF. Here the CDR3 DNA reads TGTGCCATCAGTGGAATCCGGGACAGGGGATTGTATGGGACTGAAGCTTTCTTT.

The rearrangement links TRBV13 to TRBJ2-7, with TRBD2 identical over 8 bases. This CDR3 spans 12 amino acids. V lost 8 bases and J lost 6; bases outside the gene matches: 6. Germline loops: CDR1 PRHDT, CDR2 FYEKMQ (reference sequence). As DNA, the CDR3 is TGTGCCAGCCTCCTAGCGGGCGGCGAGCAGTACTTC. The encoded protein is CASLLAGGEQYF.

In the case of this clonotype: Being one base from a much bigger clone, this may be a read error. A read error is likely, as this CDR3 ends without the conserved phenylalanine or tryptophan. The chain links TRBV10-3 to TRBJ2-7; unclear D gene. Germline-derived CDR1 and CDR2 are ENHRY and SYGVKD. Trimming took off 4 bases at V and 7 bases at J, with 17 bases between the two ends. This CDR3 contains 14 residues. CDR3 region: CAISVSSDSGEQYI. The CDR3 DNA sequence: TGTGCCATCAGTGTAAGTTCTGATTCCGGGGAGCAGTACATC.

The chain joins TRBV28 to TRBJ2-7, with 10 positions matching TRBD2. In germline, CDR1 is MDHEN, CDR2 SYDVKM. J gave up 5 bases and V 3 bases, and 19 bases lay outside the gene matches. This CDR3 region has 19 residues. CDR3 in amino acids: CASSLRVPRLAGDVHEQYF. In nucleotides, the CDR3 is TGTGCCAGCAGTTTGCGTGTCCCCAGGCTAGCGGGAGACGTCCACGAGCAGTACTTC.

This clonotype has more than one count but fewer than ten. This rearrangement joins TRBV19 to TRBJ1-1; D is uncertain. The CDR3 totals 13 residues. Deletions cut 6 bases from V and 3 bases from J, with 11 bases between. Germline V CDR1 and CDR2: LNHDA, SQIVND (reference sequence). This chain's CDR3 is CASRPTRYTEAFF. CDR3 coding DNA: TGTGCCAGTAGGCCCACCAGATACACTGAAGCTTTCTTT.

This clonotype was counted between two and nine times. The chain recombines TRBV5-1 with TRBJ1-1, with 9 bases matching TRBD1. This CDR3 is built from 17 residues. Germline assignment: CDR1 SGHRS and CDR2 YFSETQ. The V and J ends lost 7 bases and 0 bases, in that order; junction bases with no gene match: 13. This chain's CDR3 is CASRRFLTGGMNTEAFF. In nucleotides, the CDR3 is TGCGCCAGCCGTAGGTTCTTGACAGGGGGGATGAACACTGAAGCTTTCTTT.

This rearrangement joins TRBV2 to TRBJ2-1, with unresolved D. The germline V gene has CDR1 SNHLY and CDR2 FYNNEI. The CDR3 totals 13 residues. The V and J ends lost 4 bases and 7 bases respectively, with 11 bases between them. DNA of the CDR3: TGTGCCAGCAGTGTTAATTCGGTGAATGAGCAGTTCTTC. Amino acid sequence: CASSVNSVNEQFF.